This TCR beta chain was recorded in a study of beta chain features in type 1 diabetes. Heparinised blood was drawn once per donor, averaging about 116 mL. Sort purity for all populations was recorded as exceeding 98%. Trimming removed 5 bases from V and 1 base from J, with 16 bases in between. CDR3 length: 15 amino acids. CDR1 is SGHRS and CDR2 is YFSETQ in the germline V gene. Of the isolated RNA, all was reverse transcribed, and so the sequenced material was expressed TCRB transcripts. The table came from immunoSEQ multiplex PCR; TCRdb's copy has only in-frame clones and leaves some out. The table shows 360,000 or so clones, with about 18% occurring only once. In its sample, this clone was seen a few times. Its antigen is unidentified. Study-wide results and limits: TCRB CDR3s from Type 1 diabetes patients were moderately but significantly shorter in all four CD4+ subsets. Among patients, naive, central memory and Treg TCRB repertoires appeared more similar than among healthy donors.

Sequenced input: naive CD4+ T cells from blood. This chain uses TRBV5-1 with TRBJ2-7; D is possibly TRBD1 (6 bases). The clonotype originates from a woman aged 18-30 years in good health. The CDR3 spells CASRVGGEGSYEQYF. The CDR3 region has the DNA TGCGCCAGCAGAGTAGGGGGAGAAGGGTCCTACGAGCAGTACTTC.